This TCR beta chain is drawn from a study of T cell repertoires in cytomegalovirus infection. Overall study context: Both CMV infection and a matching HLA type were indicated by public TCR beta signatures.

As to this clonotype: Its antigen is currently unknown. A much larger clone lies one base from this, so it may be a read error.

Germline lookup yields CDR1 SGHVS and CDR2 FNYEAQ. The J segment lost 6 bases and the V segment lost 3 bases, leaving 1 base of the junction unmatched. This CDR3 region has 13 residues. Via MiXCR, TCRdb re-called the reads, giving one row per CDR3 protein. The repertoire holds 450,000 to 650,000 distinct CDR3 sequences, around 40% seen once, with 40% to 60% in the top ten. The sample consisted of cultured PBMCs, taken from culture after CMV antigen stimulation. The genes are TRBV7-6 and TRBJ2-1, with TRBD1 matching over 8 bases. This clonotype originated in a human donor in good health (CMV status not recorded). Some clones in this sample may be carry-over from other donors' samples. CDR3 protein: CASSFGQGNEQFF. Here the CDR3 DNA reads TGTGCCAGCAGCTTCGGACAGGGCAATGAGCAGTTCTTC.